The clone carrying this T cell receptor (beta chain) was seen ten or more times. The data derive from a study of low-dose radiotherapy and immunotherapy resistance in tumors. Time point described: before trial treatment. The V gene's germline CDR1 is ENHRY and CDR2 SYGVKD. The ends were cut back, 4 bases at V and 2 bases at J, with 9 bases in the middle. This CDR3 is 14 amino acids long. Priming of first-strand cDNA relied on TRAV- and TRBV-specific primers (covering alpha and beta chains). Over 20 PCR cycles, TCRs were amplified from a constant-region primer and V-primer adapter. TCRdb fed the reads into MiXCR, producing one record per CDR3 protein. The sample lists about 71,000 distinct CDR3 sequences; approximately 31% were seen once.

Material: PBMCs, obtained before treatment. The receptor was derived from a female donor with ovarian cancer. The rearrangement links TRBV10-3 to TRBJ2-1, with D possibly being TRBD2 (6 bases). The CDR3 here is CAISGSGAYNEQFF. The CDR3 bases are TGTGCCATCAGTGGTAGCGGAGCCTACAATGAGCAGTTCTTC.